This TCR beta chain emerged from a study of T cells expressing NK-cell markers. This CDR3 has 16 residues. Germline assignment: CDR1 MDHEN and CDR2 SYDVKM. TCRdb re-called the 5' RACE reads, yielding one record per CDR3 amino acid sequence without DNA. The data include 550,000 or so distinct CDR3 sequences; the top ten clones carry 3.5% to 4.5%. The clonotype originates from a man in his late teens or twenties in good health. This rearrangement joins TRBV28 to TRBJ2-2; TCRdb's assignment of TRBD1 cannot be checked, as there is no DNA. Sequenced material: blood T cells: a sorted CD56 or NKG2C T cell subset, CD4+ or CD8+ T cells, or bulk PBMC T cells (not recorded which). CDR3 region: CASSLFARGRTGELFF.